This record concerns one T cell receptor (beta chain) sequence. Antigen unknown. Germline loops: CDR1 MDHEN, CDR2 SYDVKM. CDR3 length: 12 amino acids. Trimming pared 5 bases from V and 3 bases from J, leaving 8 bases between. Positive CCR7 selection of CD45RO-negative cells yielded the naive CD8 cells, and terminally differentiated effector memory CD45RA+ cells were excluded. This specimen belongs to a study of shared clonotypes between healthy human individuals. Overall study context: There were three CD4 naive, three CD4 memory, two CD8 naive and one CD8 memory plates per donor. Findings and caveats of the study: Blood was the sole source, and tissue repertoires probably differ.

Profiling relied on immunoSEQ multiplex PCR, and the TCRdb table lists in-frame clones only, not all of them. The sample includes about 2 million clones, about 95% of them seen just once. J is TRBJ2-7 and V is TRBV28; D is unclear. Sequenced material: naive CD8+ T cells sorted from blood. This TCR derives from a man aged 18-30 years in good health. CDR3 amino acids: CASSPSGYEQYF. CDR3 nucleotides: TGTGCCAGCAGTCCCTCGGGCTACGAGCAGTACTTC.